The 30 T cell receptor beta chains below all came from one sample that was sequenced in a study of cytotoxic CD8 clonotypes in ibrutinib-treated CLL. Profiled with immunoSEQ multiplex PCR; TCRdb holds only in-frame clones, not every one. The sample shows 150,000 to 200,000 clones, about 88% of them seen only once. The source material was PBMCs, sampled at disease progression, from a patient treated with ibrutinib. These receptors originate from a human donor with chronic lymphocytic leukemia.

The rearrangement uses TRBV4-3 and TRBJ2-3; TRBD2 agrees at 9 bases. Germline V gives CDR1 LGHNA, CDR2 YSLEER. The CDR3 has 18 residues. The ends lost 1 base at V and 0 bases at J; junction bases unmatched: 8. CDR3 DNA sequence: TGCGCCAGCAGCCAAGCCCCCCTAGCGGGGCCAAGCACAGATACGCAGTATTTT. It is translated as CASSQAPLAGPSTDTQYF.

This sequence joins TRBV6-1 and TRBJ2-7, with 8 bases identical to TRBD2. V lost 0 bases, J lost 2 bases, and 3 bases stayed unmatched. Germline values: CDR1 MNHNS, CDR2 SASEGT. The length of the CDR3 is 15 residues. This chain's CDR3 is CASSEAGTSPYEQYF. As DNA, the CDR3 is TGTGCCAGCAGTGAAGCCGGGACTAGTCCCTACGAGCAGTACTTC.

The genes are TRBV5-1 and TRBJ2-7, with D hard to call. From germline, CDR1 is SGHRS and CDR2 YFSETQ. Trimming shortened V by 0 bases and J by 5 bases, and 18 bases separated the two germline ends. This CDR3 has 16 residues. This CDR3 reads CASSLVNMVGVDEQYF. CDR3 DNA sequence: TGCGCCAGCAGCTTGGTCAATATGGTTGGAGTCGACGAGCAGTACTTC.

This clone was seen more than once but under ten times. This chain's CDR3 is CASSRTPGGDGYGYTF. For the CDR3, the DNA is TGTGCCAGCAGCCGTACTCCGGGGGGCGATGGCTATGGCTACACCTTC. The chain combines TRBV9 with TRBJ1-2; D might be TRBD1 (6 bases). This CDR3 is 16 amino acids long. V lost 4 bases, J lost 4 bases, and 20 bases lay in between. CDR1 and CDR2 (germline): SGDLS, YYNGEE.

The chain recombines TRBV10-3 with TRBJ1-2, with D uncertain. Per the germline V gene, CDR1 is ENHRY and CDR2 is SYGVKD. The CDR3 length is 15 residues. With 3 bases removed from V and 4 bases from J, the gap between germline ends came to 15 bases. CDR3 bases: TGTGCCATCAGTGACCCCGACGGTGGGGTCTATGGCTACACCTTC. It encodes CAISDPDGGVYGYTF.

The chain is built from TRBV19 and TRBJ2-1; D is ambiguous. The V gene lost 4 bases and the J gene lost 4 bases, with 8 bases spanning the gap. The germline CDR1 and CDR2 sequences are LNHDA and SQIVND (reference sequence). CDR3 length: 13 amino acids. Written as DNA, the CDR3 is TGTGCCAGTAGTACTGGGGAATACAATGAGCAGTTCTTC. The encoded protein is CASSTGEYNEQFF.

This rearrangement joins TRBV9 to TRBJ1-2; D is undetermined. Germline values: CDR1 SGDLS, CDR2 YYNGEE. The CDR3 is 15 amino acids. Trimming stripped 1 base from V and 7 bases from J, with 17 bases between. CDR3 sequence (DNA): TGTGCCAGCAGCGTATCGCTTGGGGTTCCTAGTGGCTACACCTTC. Translating gives CASSVSLGVPSGYTF. Full variable domain (remainder filled in from reference TRBV9 and TRBJ1-2): DSGVTQTPKHLITATGQRVTLRCSPRSGDLSVYWYQQSLDQGLQFLIQYYNGEERAKGNILERFSAQQFPDLHSELNLSSLELGDSALYFCASSVSLGVPSGYTFGSGTRLTVV.

CDR3: CASSTGTLVYGYTF. Written as DNA, the CDR3 is TGTGCCAGCAGTACAGGCACTCTAGTCTATGGCTACACCTTC. The rearrangement links TRBV5-6 to TRBJ1-2; the D gene is possibly TRBD1 (5 bases). Looked up from germline, CDR1 is SGHDT and CDR2 is YYEEEE. V was clipped by 5 bases and J by 4 bases, with 15 bases between them. This CDR3 is built from 14 residues.

The CDR3 is CASSGVGVLQHNEQFF. CDR3 DNA sequence: TGTGCCAGCAGTGGCGTGGGGGTACTTCAACACAATGAGCAGTTCTTC. This sequence joins TRBV27 and TRBJ2-1; D is perhaps TRBD1 or TRBD2 (5 bases each). CDR3 length equals 16 residues. CDR1 MNHEY and CDR2 SMNVEV come from the germline V gene (reference sequence). Trimming stripped 5 bases from V and 5 bases from J, with 19 bases between.

V usage is TRBV9 and J usage is TRBJ2-3; 7 positions agree with TRBD1. The CDR3 length is 17 residues. Germline V gene data show CDR1 as SGDLS and CDR2 as YYNGEE. Germline trimming cut 2 bases from V and 3 bases from J; bases unmatched to any gene: 12. The CDR3 region is CASSVGRQGTGTDTQYF. CDR3 coding DNA: TGTGCCAGCAGCGTCGGAAGACAGGGCACGGGAACAGATACGCAGTATTTT.

The gene calls are TRBV5-4 and TRBJ2-7; TRBD1 agrees at 8 bases. V was clipped by 2 bases and J by 6 bases; unmatched bases: 10. Germline assignment: CDR1 SGHNT and CDR2 YYREEE (reference sequence). CDR3 length: 15 residues. CDR3 DNA: TGTGCCAGCAGCTTCGGGCGGCAGGGGGCGGGCGAGCAGTACTTC. It specifies CASSFGRQGAGEQYF. The complete variable domain, with remaining parts taken from reference TRBV5-4 and TRBJ2-7, reads ETGVTQSPTHLIKTRGQQVTLRCSSQSGHNTVSWYQQALGQGPQFIFQYYREEENGRGNFPPRFSGLQFPNYSSELNVNALELDDSALYLCASSFGRQGAGEQYFGPGTRLTVT.

The chain combines TRBV6-5 with TRBJ2-7, with a possible D match to TRBD1 (5 bases). Germline values: CDR1 MNHEY, CDR2 SVGAGI. V lost 6 bases to trimming and J lost 2 bases, with 11 bases between them. The CDR3 is 13 amino acids. The CDR3 region is CASRRQGAYEQYF. The CDR3 nucleotides are TGTGCCAGCAGGAGGCAGGGTGCCTACGAGCAGTACTTC.

This clone came up a few times. This chain links TRBV27 with TRBJ2-1; either TRBD1 or TRBD2 may fit D (5 bases each). Germline-derived CDR1 and CDR2 are MNHEY and SMNVEV (reference sequence). The CDR3 is 16 amino acids. Trimming left V 3 bases short and J 3 bases short, with 15 bases between. The CDR3 here is CASSFPGTGVYNEQFF. As DNA, the CDR3 is TGTGCCAGCAGTTTCCCCGGGACCGGCGTCTACAATGAGCAGTTCTTC.

This sequence joins TRBV25-1 and TRBJ1-1; D remains unclear. Trimming left V 4 bases short and J 6 bases short, with 3 bases between. The CDR3 spans 10 residues. Germline values: CDR1 MGHDK, CDR2 SYGVNS. CDR3 residues: CASSGPEAFF. As DNA, the CDR3 is TGTGCCAGCAGTGGTCCTGAAGCTTTCTTT.

The rearrangement joins TRBV5-1 to TRBJ1-2; weak D call: TRBD1 (6 bases). The CDR3 is 15 residues long. V was clipped by 0 bases and J by 2 bases, with 11 bases between them. CDR1 and CDR2 from the germline V gene are SGHRS and YFSETQ. This CDR3 reads CASSLGGQLNYGYTF. The CDR3 bases are TGCGCCAGCAGCTTGGGTGGACAGTTAAACTATGGCTACACCTTC.

The chain recombines TRBV4-1 with TRBJ2-3; 12 bases agree with TRBD2. This CDR3 spans 16 amino acids. Germline V gene lookup returns CDR1 MGHRA and CDR2 YSYEKL. The V segment lost 1 base and the J segment 4 bases; nucleotides outside the gene matches: 3. The CDR3: CASSQGLAGEADTQYF. The CDR3 DNA is TGCGCCAGCAGCCAAGGACTAGCGGGAGAGGCAGATACGCAGTATTTT.

The chain carries TRBV10-3 and TRBJ1-4; 10 bases are a match to TRBD1. Germline lookup yields CDR1 ENHRY and CDR2 SYGVKD. The V and J ends lost 2 bases and 8 bases, in that order; junction bases with no gene match: 8. This CDR3 has 16 residues. CDR3 sequence (DNA): TGTGCCATCAGTGAGCCCCGACAGGGGGCAGGAGAAAAACTGTTTTTT. It codes for CAISEPRQGAGEKLFF.

CDR3 in DNA: TGTGCCAGTAGTACCCGGGACAGAAGAAATCAGCCCCAGCATTTT. Residues: CASSTRDRRNQPQHF. The rearrangement uses TRBV19 and TRBJ1-5, with 7 bases that match TRBD1. With 4 bases clipped from V and 4 bases from J, the junction kept 7 bases outside the gene matches. This CDR3 is 15 amino acids long. The germline V gene has CDR1 LNHDA and CDR2 SQIVND (reference sequence).

This clone was seen only once. The chain carries TRBV5-1 and TRBJ1-1; 7 nucleotides agree with TRBD1. There are 11 residues in the CDR3. V trimming: 4 bases; J trimming: 11 bases; junction bases outside the gene matches: 5. Germline assignment: CDR1 SGHRS and CDR2 YFSETQ. The CDR3 reads CASSAGQFAFF. CDR3 nucleotide sequence: TGCGCCAGCAGCGCGGGACAGTTCGCTTTCTTT. Together with reference TRBV5-1 and TRBJ1-1, the CDR3 gives the full variable domain: KAGVTQTPRYLIKTRGQQVTLSCSPISGHRSVSWYQQTPGQGLQFLFEYFSETQRNKGNFPGRFSGRQFSNSRSEMNVSTLELGDSALYLCASSAGQFAFFGQGTRLTVV.

The rearrangement joins TRBV10-2 to TRBJ2-3; 7 bases fit TRBD2. The V segment lost 6 bases and the J segment 0 bases; nucleotides outside the gene matches: 6. Germline CDR1 and CDR2: WSHSY and SAAADI. The length of the CDR3 is 15 residues. CDR3 nucleotide sequence: TGCGCCAGCAGCTTGGGACTATCTAGCACAGATACGCAGTATTTT. It encodes CASSLGLSSTDTQYF.

The rearrangement joins TRBV9 to TRBJ2-7; maybe TRBD1 (6 bases). Trimming took 0 bases from V and 0 from J, leaving 7 bases between them. The CDR3 sequence is 14 residues long. Germline-derived CDR1 and CDR2 are SGDLS and YYNGEE. The CDR3 spells CASSVGDNSYEQYF. The CDR3, as DNA: TGTGCCAGCAGCGTAGGGGACAACTCCTACGAGCAGTACTTC.

This sequence joins TRBV5-5 and TRBJ2-1, with 9 positions matching TRBD1. V dropped 4 bases and J dropped 7; count of bases not matched to a gene: 9. CDR1 is SGHKS, CDR2 YYEKEE, per germline (reference sequence). This CDR3 contains 15 residues. The chain's CDR3 is CASSRDRVTSNEQFF. The CDR3, as DNA: TGTGCCAGCAGCCGGGACAGGGTGACTTCAAATGAGCAGTTCTTC.

This clone was detected once. The chain couples TRBV18 to TRBJ1-1, with TRBD1 identical over 8 bases. After removal of 3 bases from V and 2 bases from J, the junction contained 8 bases not matched to a gene. Germline V gene sequence: CDR1 KGHSH, CDR2 LQKENI. This CDR3 has 16 amino acids. The CDR3 DNA is TGTGCCAGCTCACCGGACAGGGCGGGCGAAAACACTGAAGCTTTCTTT. Translated, it gives CASSPDRAGENTEAFF.

In the case of this clone: This CDR3 is also generated by other DNA sequences in the sample. The chain recombines TRBV5-1 with TRBJ1-1; no definite D call. V was pared by 0 bases and J by 2 bases, with 5 bases between. Germline CDR1 and CDR2: SGHRS and YFSETQ. The CDR3 has 13 amino acids. In DNA form, the CDR3 reads TGCGCCAGCAGCTTGGCGTCCAACACTGAAGCTTTCTTT. It codes for CASSLASNTEAFF.

CDR3 coding DNA: TGCAGCGTTGATACACAGAACACCGGGGAGCTGTTTTTT. Residues: CSVDTQNTGELFF. The V gene is TRBV29-1, the J gene TRBJ2-2; no firm D call. Germline CDR1 and CDR2: SQVTM and ANQGSEA. V shed 3 bases and J shed 1 base, with 6 bases lying between them. The CDR3 has 13 residues.

The gene calls are TRBV18 and TRBJ2-2; D may be TRBD1 (6 bases). V gave up 6 bases and J gave up 4 bases, with 18 bases separating them. This CDR3 region has 16 residues. Germline V gene lookup returns CDR1 KGHSH and CDR2 LQKENI. This CDR3 is CASSPTGILGTGELFF. The CDR3, as DNA: TGTGCCAGCTCCCCTACAGGGATTCTAGGCACCGGGGAGCTGTTTTTT.

The rearrangement links TRBV7-2 to TRBJ2-3; no definite D call. V lost 1 base and J lost 6, with 14 bases in between. The germline gives CDR1 SGHTA, CDR2 FQGNSA. The CDR3 runs 15 residues. The CDR3 protein is CASSLGPRSEDTQYF. The CDR3 DNA follows: TGTGCCAGCAGCTTAGGTCCGAGATCCGAGGATACGCAGTATTTT.

The chain couples TRBV11-3 to TRBJ2-2; possible D gene TRBD1, 6 bases. Germline V gene data show CDR1 as SGHNT and CDR2 as YENEEA. The V gene lost 7 bases and the J gene lost 7 bases, with 19 bases spanning the gap. The length of the CDR3 is 15 residues. CDR3 DNA: TGTGCCAGCACGTACCTTGGGGGCGCAAACGGGGAGCTGTTTTTT. Protein sequence: CASTYLGGANGELFF.

The genes are TRBV19 and TRBJ2-7, with D unclear. The V gene lost 4 bases and the J gene lost 0 bases, with 10 bases spanning the gap. Germline loops: CDR1 LNHDA, CDR2 SQIVND (reference sequence). The CDR3 runs to 14 residues. The CDR3 reads CASSRTESSYEQYF. Here the CDR3 DNA reads TGTGCCAGTAGTAGAACGGAGAGCTCCTACGAGCAGTACTTC.

The chain carries TRBV19 and TRBJ2-1; D assignment may be TRBD1 or TRBD2 (6 bases each). The CDR3 covers 13 residues. Germline V lookup: CDR1 LNHDA, CDR2 SQIVND (reference sequence). V was trimmed by 3 bases and J by 8 bases, leaving 11 bases between them. CDR3 DNA: TGTGCCAGTAGTATGGCGAGGGGGGATGAGCAGTTCTTC. As protein: CASSMARGDEQFF.